Following are 27 T cell receptor beta chains from one sample sequenced in a study of blood T cell repertoires in COVID-19. Method: immunoSEQ multiplex PCR; TCRdb's copy keeps in-frame clones and lacks some. The table lists around 390,000 clones, more than 75% of them singletons. Sequenced: PBMCs or T cells enriched from blood (not recorded which). The receptor set was obtained from a woman aged 45 to 65 who had recovered from COVID-19.

V is TRBV5-3 and J is TRBJ2-7; D is uncertain. TRBV5-3 is identified as an open reading frame with a role that is uncertain. This CDR3 comprises 15 residues. V was pared by 4 bases and J by 0 bases, with 14 bases between. The CDR3 region has the DNA TGTGCCAGAAGCAGCCGAGCTCCGAGCTCCTACGAGCAGTACTTC. This sequence encodes CARSSRAPSSYEQYF.

V and J are TRBV5-8 and TRBJ1-1; D possibly corresponds to TRBD1 (6 bases). CDR3 size: 11 residues. Germline CDR1 SGHTS, CDR2 YDEGEE. V was shortened by 4 bases and J by 8 bases, with 9 bases between the two germline ends. This CDR3 is CASSDDREAFF. CDR3 bases: TGTGCCAGCAGCGACGACAGGGAAGCTTTCTTT. The full variable domain, completed using reference TRBV5-8 and TRBJ1-1, is EAGVTQSPTHLIKTRGQQATLRCSPISGHTSVYWYQQALGLGLQFLLWYDEGEERNRGNFPPRFSGRQFPNYSSELNVNALELEDSALYLCASSDDREAFFGQGTRLTVV.

The V and J genes are TRBV4-3 and TRBJ1-1, with D hard to call. V was shortened by 0 bases and J by 4 bases, with 9 bases between the two germline ends. There are 14 residues in the CDR3. The germline V gene encodes CDR1 LGHNA and CDR2 YSLEER. CDR3 DNA: TGCGCCAGCAGCCAAGATAGATCGGGCACTGAAGCTTTCTTT. As protein: CASSQDRSGTEAFF.

The V and J genes are TRBV27 and TRBJ2-1; a possible D gene is TRBD1 (5 bases). Germline assignment: CDR1 MNHEY and CDR2 SMNVEV (reference sequence). The CDR3 runs to 14 residues. Trimming stripped 5 bases from V and 9 bases from J, with 17 bases between. CDR3 region: CASSPRVPLGEQFF. CDR3 bases: TGTGCCAGCAGTCCCAGGGTACCCCTGGGTGAGCAGTTCTTC.

The chain has TRBV7-9 and TRBJ2-1; the D gene is possibly TRBD2 (5 bases). V lost 3 bases and J 5 bases, leaving 5 bases between the germline ends. Germline loops: CDR1 SEHNR, CDR2 FQNEAQ (reference sequence). CDR3 size: 12 residues. CDR3 protein: CASSLRDNEQFF. CDR3 DNA sequence: TGTGCCAGCAGCTTGAGGGACAATGAGCAGTTCTTC.

V is TRBV20-1 and J is TRBJ2-1; TRBD1 agrees at 8 bases. The CDR3 covers 14 residues. Losses at the gene ends were 3 bases for V and 7 bases for J; bases not matched to a gene: 8. Germline CDR1 DFQATT, CDR2 SNEGSKA (reference sequence). The CDR3 sequence is CSASMQGAQNEQFF. The DNA of the CDR3 is TGCAGTGCTAGTATGCAGGGGGCGCAAAATGAGCAGTTCTTC.

This clone was observed once. The chain carries TRBV5-6 and TRBJ2-7, with TRBD1 matching 9 bases. Per the germline V gene, CDR1 is SGHDT and CDR2 is YYEEEE. There are 16 residues in the CDR3. The junction had 8 bases not matched to a gene; V was cut back by 1 base and J by 3 bases. CDR3 bases: TGTGCCAGCAGCTTGTATTCCGGGACAGGGATCTACGAGCAGTACTTC. As protein: CASSLYSGTGIYEQYF.

The chain is built from TRBV24-1 and TRBJ1-2, with 12 nucleotides matching TRBD1. The germline CDR1 and CDR2 sequences are KGHDR and SFDVKD. This CDR3 has 18 residues. V lost 5 bases to trimming and J lost 7 bases; unmatched junction nucleotides: 16. For the CDR3, the DNA is TGTGCCACCAGTGGTGGGACAGGGGGCGCTTCCTATTTGGGTGGCTACACCTTC. It codes for CATSGGTGGASYLGGYTF.

This rearrangement joins TRBV2 to TRBJ2-7; TRBD1 agrees at 8 bases. Germline values: CDR1 SNHLY, CDR2 FYNNEI. With V trimmed by 5 bases and J by 5 bases, 11 bases remained unmatched. The length of the CDR3 is 15 residues. CDR3 protein: CASSPRQDRVDEQYF. The CDR3 coding sequence is TGTGCCAGCAGTCCAAGGCAGGACAGGGTCGACGAGCAGTACTTC.

CDR3 region: CASSQTGYEQYF. The CDR3 nucleotides read TGTGCCAGCAGCCAGACAGGTTACGAGCAGTACTTC. V gene TRBV6-5 combines with J gene TRBJ2-7; tentatively, D is TRBD1 (6 bases). CDR1 is MNHEY, CDR2 SVGAGI, per germline. Trimming took 6 bases from V and 4 from J, leaving 10 bases between them. This CDR3 comprises 12 residues.

This chain uses TRBV4-1 with TRBJ1-1; weak D call: TRBD1 (5 bases). The germline V and J ends were trimmed by 0 bases and 4 bases, with 12 bases remaining between them. Germline V gene sequence: CDR1 MGHRA, CDR2 YSYEKL. This CDR3 has 15 residues. For the CDR3, the DNA is TGCGCCAGCAGCCAAGAATGGGTAGGGGCCACTGAAGCTTTCTTT. Translating gives CASSQEWVGATEAFF.

The V gene is TRBV7-2, the J gene TRBJ1-2; no reliable D call. Trimming pared 0 bases from V and 8 bases from J, leaving 16 bases between. CDR3 length equals 15 residues. Germline loops: CDR1 SGHTA, CDR2 FQGNSA. CDR3 bases: TGTGCCAGCAGCTTAGCCTCCAGGTCAGAGTCGGGCTACACCTTC. The encoded protein is CASSLASRSESGYTF. Variable domain in full (rest from reference TRBV7-2 and TRBJ1-2): GAGVSQSPSNKVTEKGKDVELRCDPISGHTALYWYRQSLGQGLEFLIYFQGNSAPDKSGLPSDRFSAERTGGSVSTLTIQRTQQEDSAVYLCASSLASRSESGYTFGSGTRLTVV.

The V and J genes are TRBV12-5 and TRBJ1-1; no firm D call. Germline-derived CDR1 and CDR2 are LGHNT and FRNRAP. This CDR3 spans 14 amino acids. V lost 0 bases to trimming and J lost 6 bases, with 11 bases between them. The DNA of the CDR3 is TGTGCTAGTGGTTTGGTCCCGGGTACCCCTGAAGCTTTCTTT. This gives the protein CASGLVPGTPEAFF.

J is TRBJ1-1 and V is TRBV10-3; maybe TRBD1 (5 bases). The V gene's germline CDR1 is ENHRY and CDR2 SYGVKD. The CDR3 length is 13 residues. Trimming removed 4 bases from V and 0 bases from J, with 6 bases in between. In nucleotides, the CDR3 is TGTGCCATCAGTGGACAGTTGAACACTGAAGCTTTCTTT. Its translation: CAISGQLNTEAFF.

This sequence joins TRBV5-5 and TRBJ2-7; D is uncertain. The CDR3 is made up of 17 amino acids. Germline V CDR1 and CDR2: SGHKS, YYEKEE (reference sequence). Trimming left V 4 bases short and J 0 bases short, with 20 bases between. The CDR3: CASSLRLQFGSSYEQYF. Here the CDR3 DNA reads TGTGCCAGCAGCCTGCGGCTGCAGTTTGGCAGCTCCTACGAGCAGTACTTC. Full variable domain (remainder filled in from reference TRBV5-5 and TRBJ2-7): DAGVTQSPTHLIKTRGQQVTLRCSPISGHKSVSWYQQVLGQGPQFIFQYYEKEERGRGNFPDRFSARQFPNYSSELNVNALLLGDSALYLCASSLRLQFGSSYEQYFGPGTRLTVT.

The V and J genes are TRBV6-5 and TRBJ2-5; 11 bases align to TRBD2. The length of the CDR3 is 14 residues. Per germline, CDR1 MNHEY and CDR2 SVGAGI. J gave up 4 bases and V 5 bases, and 3 bases lay outside the gene matches. The CDR3 nucleotides read TGTGCCAGCAGTCTAGCGGGGGGCGGAGAGACCCAGTACTTC. It codes for CASSLAGGGETQYF.

V and J are TRBV7-8 and TRBJ1-2; D is uncertain. This CDR3 comprises 13 residues. Trimming cost V 5 bases and J 7 bases, with 14 bases left between them. Germline V gene sequence: CDR1 SGHVS, CDR2 FQNEAQ. The CDR3 DNA reads TGTGCCAGCAGCCTAGGGTCGGTTAGTGGCTACACCTTC. It translates to CASSLGSVSGYTF.

The chain links TRBV27 to TRBJ1-6, with 9 positions matching TRBD1. With V trimmed by 4 bases and J by 10 bases, 2 bases remained unmatched. The CDR3 has 13 amino acids. The germline V gene has CDR1 MNHEY and CDR2 SMNVEV (reference sequence). The CDR3 protein is CASSYRGRSPLHF. The DNA of the CDR3 is TGTGCCAGCAGTTACAGGGGGCGCTCACCCCTCCACTTT.

The chain uses TRBV27 and TRBJ1-1, with a tentative D call TRBD1 (5 bases). The germline V and J ends were trimmed by 2 bases and 4 bases, with 11 bases remaining between them. The length of the CDR3 is 14 residues. Germline V gives CDR1 MNHEY, CDR2 SMNVEV (reference sequence). The DNA of the CDR3 is TGTGCCAGCAGTTTAGACAGCCGCGGCACTGAAGCTTTCTTT. Amino acid sequence: CASSLDSRGTEAFF.

This chain connects TRBV3-1 (or the pseudogene TRBV3-2) to TRBJ2-1; D gene ambiguous. The CDR3 spans 13 residues. Trimming took 6 bases from V and 6 from J, leaving 12 bases between them. Germline CDR1 and CDR2: LGHDT and YNNKEL (reference sequence). CDR3 protein: CASRKQTTNEQFF. CDR3 in DNA: TGTGCCAGCAGGAAACAGACGACCAATGAGCAGTTCTTC.

The chain has TRBV7-2 and TRBJ2-2; 9 bases fit TRBD2. The J segment lost 2 bases and the V segment lost 2 bases, leaving 3 bases of the junction unmatched. Germline CDR1 reads SGHTA; CDR2 reads FQGNSA. This CDR3 has 16 residues. The CDR3 protein is CASSLNSGGNTGELFF. CDR3 nucleotides: TGTGCCAGCAGCTTAAATAGCGGGGGAAACACCGGGGAGCTGTTTTTT.

This sequence joins TRBV30 and TRBJ2-1, with 7 positions matching TRBD2. Looked up from germline, CDR1 is GTSNPN and CDR2 is SVGIG (reference sequence). The CDR3 length is 14 residues. Trimming took 2 bases from V and 9 from J; bases not matched to a gene: 10. The CDR3 DNA reads TGTGCCTGGAGTCCTCCGGGACTACGTTCTGAGCAGTTCTTC. Amino acids: CAWSPPGLRSEQFF.

The chain uses TRBV3-1 (or the pseudogene TRBV3-2) and TRBJ1-1; D uncertain. V lost 0 bases and J lost 1, with 6 bases in between. Per the germline V gene, CDR1 is LGHDT and CDR2 is YNNKEL (reference sequence). The CDR3 is made up of 14 amino acids. DNA of the CDR3: TGTGCCAGCAGCCAAGATAATCGGAACACTGAAGCTTTCTTT. It is translated as CASSQDNRNTEAFF.

The chain has TRBV11-1 and TRBJ1-1; weak D call: TRBD1 (6 bases). CDR3 size: 14 residues. V gave up 2 bases and J gave up 4 bases, with 11 bases separating them. CDR1 SGHAT and CDR2 FQDESV come from the germline V gene (reference sequence). CDR3 in DNA: TGTGCCAGCAGCTTATGGGGGCGTAGCACTGAAGCTTTCTTT. Protein: CASSLWGRSTEAFF.

The chain uses TRBV7-2 and TRBJ2-2; 11 positions agree with TRBD1. The CDR3 contains 16 residues. The V gene end was trimmed by 2 bases and the J gene end by 6 bases; junction bases not matched to a gene: 5. Germline assignment: CDR1 SGHTA and CDR2 FQGNSA. In DNA form, the CDR3 reads TGTGCCAGCAGCTTACAGGGACAGGGGGTAGCCGGGGAGCTGTTTTTT. Translating it yields CASSLQGQGVAGELFF.

The V gene is TRBV27, the J gene TRBJ1-2; tentative D call: TRBD1 (6 bases). This CDR3 is 14 amino acids long. Trimming pared 0 bases from V and 4 bases from J, leaving 9 bases between. Germline values: CDR1 MNHEY, CDR2 SMNVEV (reference sequence). The CDR3 region is CASSLSGGTYGYTF. CDR3 in DNA: TGTGCCAGCAGTTTATCAGGGGGAACCTATGGCTACACCTTC.

The chain uses TRBV11-2 and TRBJ1-1; TRBD1 might be the D (6 bases). The CDR3 totals 13 residues. CDR1 and CDR2 from the germline V gene are SGHAT and FQNNGV. Between the trimmed V and J ends, which lost 4 bases and 10 bases, there was a span of 16 bases. The CDR3 loop is CASSSFDRLRAFF. CDR3 nucleotides: TGTGCCAGCAGCTCTTTTGACAGGTTGCGAGCTTTCTTT.